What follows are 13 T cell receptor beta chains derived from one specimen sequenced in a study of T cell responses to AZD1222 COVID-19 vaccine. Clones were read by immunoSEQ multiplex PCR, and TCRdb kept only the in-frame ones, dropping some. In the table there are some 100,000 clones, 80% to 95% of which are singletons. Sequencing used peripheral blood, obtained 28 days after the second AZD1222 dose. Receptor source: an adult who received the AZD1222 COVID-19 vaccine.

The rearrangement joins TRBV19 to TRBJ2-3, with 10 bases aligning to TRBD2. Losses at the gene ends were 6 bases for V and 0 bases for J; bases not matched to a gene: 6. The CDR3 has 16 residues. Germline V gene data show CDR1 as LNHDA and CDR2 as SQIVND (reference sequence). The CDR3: CASSPGLAYSTDTQYF. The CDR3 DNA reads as TGTGCCAGTAGCCCGGGACTAGCGTATAGCACAGATACGCAGTATTTT.

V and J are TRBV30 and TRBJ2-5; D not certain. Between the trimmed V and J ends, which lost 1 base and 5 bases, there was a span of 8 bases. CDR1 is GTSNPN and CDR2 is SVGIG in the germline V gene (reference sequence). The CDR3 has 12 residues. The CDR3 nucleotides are TGTGCCTGGAGTGGGGCCGGGGAGACCCAGTACTTC. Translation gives CAWSGAGETQYF.

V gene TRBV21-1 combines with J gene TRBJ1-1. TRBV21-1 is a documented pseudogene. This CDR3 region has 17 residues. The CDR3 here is CASSKAGGRQGGTEAFF. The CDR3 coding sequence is TGTGCCAGCAGCAAAGCGGGGGGGCGGCAGGGAGGCACTGAAGCTTTCTTT.

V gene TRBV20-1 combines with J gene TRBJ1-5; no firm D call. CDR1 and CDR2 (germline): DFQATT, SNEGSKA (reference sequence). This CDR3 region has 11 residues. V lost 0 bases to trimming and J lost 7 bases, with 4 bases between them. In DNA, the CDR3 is TGCAGTGCTAGAGAAACCCAGCCCCAGCATTTT. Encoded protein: CSARETQPQHF.

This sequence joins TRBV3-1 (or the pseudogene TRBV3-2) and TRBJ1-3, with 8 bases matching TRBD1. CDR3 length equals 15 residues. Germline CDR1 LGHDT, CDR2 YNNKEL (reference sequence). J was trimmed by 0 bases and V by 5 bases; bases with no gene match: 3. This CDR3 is CASSWDRSSGNTIYF. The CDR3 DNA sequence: TGTGCCAGCAGCTGGGACAGGAGCTCTGGAAACACCATATATTTT.

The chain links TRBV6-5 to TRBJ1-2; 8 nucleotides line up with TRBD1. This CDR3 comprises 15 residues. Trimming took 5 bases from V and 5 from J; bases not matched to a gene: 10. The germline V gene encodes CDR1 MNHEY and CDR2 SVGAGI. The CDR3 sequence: CASSRGAQGVYGYTF. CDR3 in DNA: TGTGCCAGCAGTCGGGGGGCACAGGGGGTTTATGGCTACACCTTC.

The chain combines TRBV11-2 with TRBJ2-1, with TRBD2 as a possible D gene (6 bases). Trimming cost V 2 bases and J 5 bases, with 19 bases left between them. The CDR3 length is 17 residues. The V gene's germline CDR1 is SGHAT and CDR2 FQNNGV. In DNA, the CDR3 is TGTGCCAGCAGCTTACCACGGGGTCTAGCGTACCACAATGAGCAGTTCTTC. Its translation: CASSLPRGLAYHNEQFF.

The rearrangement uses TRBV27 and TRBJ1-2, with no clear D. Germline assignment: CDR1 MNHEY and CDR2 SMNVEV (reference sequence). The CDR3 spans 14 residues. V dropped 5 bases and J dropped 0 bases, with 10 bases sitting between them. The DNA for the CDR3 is TGTGCCAGCAGTGCCAGTCCCACTAACTATGGCTACACCTTC. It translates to CASSASPTNYGYTF.

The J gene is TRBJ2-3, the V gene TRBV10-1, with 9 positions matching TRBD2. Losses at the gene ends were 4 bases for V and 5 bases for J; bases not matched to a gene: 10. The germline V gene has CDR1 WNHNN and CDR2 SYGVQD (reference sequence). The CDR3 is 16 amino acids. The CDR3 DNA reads TGCGCCAGCAGTGGCCCTGGGCGGGGGGGTAAAGATACGCAGTATTTT. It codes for CASSGPGRGGKDTQYF.

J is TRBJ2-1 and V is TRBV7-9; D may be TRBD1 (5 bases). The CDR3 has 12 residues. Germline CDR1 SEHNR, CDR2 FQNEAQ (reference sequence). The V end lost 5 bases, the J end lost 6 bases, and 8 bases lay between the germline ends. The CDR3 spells CASSRDSNEQFF. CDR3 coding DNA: TGTGCCAGCAGCCGCGACAGCAATGAGCAGTTCTTC.

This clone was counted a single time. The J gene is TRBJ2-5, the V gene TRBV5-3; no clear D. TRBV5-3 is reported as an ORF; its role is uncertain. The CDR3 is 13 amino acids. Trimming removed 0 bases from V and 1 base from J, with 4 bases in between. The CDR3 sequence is CARSLDSQETQYF. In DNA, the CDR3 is TGTGCCAGAAGCTTGGACAGCCAAGAGACCCAGTACTTC.

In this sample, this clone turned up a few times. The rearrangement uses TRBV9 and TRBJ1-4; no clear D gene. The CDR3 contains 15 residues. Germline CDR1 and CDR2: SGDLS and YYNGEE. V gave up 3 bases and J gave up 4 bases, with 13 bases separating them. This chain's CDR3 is CASSAEISLNEKLFF. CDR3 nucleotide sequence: TGTGCCAGCAGCGCTGAAATAAGCCTTAATGAAAAACTGTTTTTT. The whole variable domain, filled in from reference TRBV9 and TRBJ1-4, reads DSGVTQTPKHLITATGQRVTLRCSPRSGDLSVYWYQQSLDQGLQFLIQYYNGEERAKGNILERFSAQQFPDLHSELNLSSLELGDSALYFCASSAEISLNEKLFFGSGTQLSVL.

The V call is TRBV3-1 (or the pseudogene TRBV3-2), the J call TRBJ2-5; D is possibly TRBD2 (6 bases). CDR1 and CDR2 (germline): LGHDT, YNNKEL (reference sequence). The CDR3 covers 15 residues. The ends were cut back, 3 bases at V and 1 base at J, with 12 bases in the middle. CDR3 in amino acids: CASSQTGTVQETQYF. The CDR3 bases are TGTGCCAGCAGCCAGACTGGGACTGTCCAAGAGACCCAGTACTTC.